These T cell receptor beta chains were read from a single sample in a study of sequential checkpoint blockade in melanoma. Assay: immunoSEQ multiplex PCR; the TCRdb copy retains only in-frame clones and omits some. Counted here are 30,000 to 40,000 clones, around four fifths occurring once; the ten biggest clones make up 4.5% to 7%. The sequenced sample was CD8+ T cells sorted from blood (inferred from file names), obtained from a patient given nivolumab and ipilimumab in sequence. The source of these receptors is a human donor with melanoma. CDR3s include the opening cysteine and the closing phenylalanine or tryptophan. The order of the fields is V gene, clone size, D gene, J gene, CDR3 DNA, CDR3 protein. D genes are given only for firm matches. Clone size is stated in some rows and not others, as once, few, many or a class when expanded.

v_gene: TRBV7-5; abundance: few; d_gene: NA; j_gene: TRBJ1-2; CDR3nt: TGTGCCAGAAGCCCTCGGAGCGGGTGGGAGGGCTACACCTTC; CDR3aa: CARSPRSGWEGYTF
v_gene: TRBV19; abundance: few; d_gene: NA; j_gene: TRBJ1-5; CDR3nt: TGTGCCAGTACCTCTAGCCCCGAGATCCAGCCCCAGCATTTT; CDR3aa: CASTSSPEIQPQHF
v_gene: TRBV11-2; abundance: NA; d_gene: TRBD1; j_gene: TRBJ1-4; CDR3nt: TGTGCCAGCAGCTGGACAGGGGCAACTAATGAAAAACTGTTTTTT; CDR3aa: CASSWTGATNEKLFF
v_gene: TRBV7-8; abundance: NA; d_gene: NA; j_gene: TRBJ2-5; CDR3nt: TGTGCCAGCACCCGTATGGGGCCGCTAGAAATCCAAGAGACCCAGTACTTC; CDR3aa: CASTRMGPLEIQETQYF
v_gene: TRBV7-8; abundance: NA; d_gene: NA; j_gene: TRBJ2-1; CDR3nt: TGTGCCAGCAGCAAGTCCGGGACTGGGTACAATGGGCAGTTCTTC; CDR3aa: CASSKSGTGYNGQFF
v_gene: TRBV5-4; abundance: few; d_gene: NA; j_gene: TRBJ2-7; CDR3nt: TGTGCCAGCAGCTTGGGGCGGGGGCCAGGGTACGAGCAGTACTTC; CDR3aa: CASSLGRGPGYEQYF
v_gene: TRBV5-6; abundance: NA; d_gene: NA; j_gene: TRBJ2-1; CDR3nt: TGTGCCAGCAGCTTCGGGGGCTCCTACAATGAGCAGTTCTTC; CDR3aa: CASSFGGSYNEQFF
v_gene: TRBV15; abundance: NA; d_gene: NA; j_gene: TRBJ2-7; CDR3nt: TGTGCCACCAGCAGAGAACGACAGGCTACAACCTACGAGCAGTACTTC; CDR3aa: CATSRERQATTYEQYF
v_gene: TRBV5-1; abundance: NA; d_gene: TRBD1; j_gene: TRBJ2-7; CDR3nt: TGCGCCAGCAGCTGGACGACAGGGACCTCCTACGAGCAGTACTTC; CDR3aa: CASSWTTGTSYEQYF
v_gene: TRBV10-3; abundance: few; d_gene: NA; j_gene: TRBJ1-2; CDR3nt: TGTGCCATCAGTGTGGTCGTCGGGACATATGGCTACACCTTC; CDR3aa: CAISVVVGTYGYTF
v_gene: TRBV9; abundance: NA; d_gene: NA; j_gene: TRBJ2-5; CDR3nt: TGTGCCAGCAGCGTATCAGGAGGATTGGAGACCCAGTACTTC; CDR3aa: CASSVSGGLETQYF
v_gene: TRBV4-1; abundance: NA; d_gene: TRBD2; j_gene: TRBJ2-1; CDR3nt: TGCGCCAGCAGCCAAGAGACTAGCATATTGGAGCAGTTCTTC; CDR3aa: CASSQETSILEQFF
v_gene: TRBV6-5; abundance: NA; d_gene: TRBD2; j_gene: TRBJ2-7; CDR3nt: TGTGCCAGCAGTCCTACACGCGGGGGGGCCTACGAGCAGTACTTC; CDR3aa: CASSPTRGGAYEQYF
v_gene: TRBV6-5; abundance: few; d_gene: NA; j_gene: TRBJ2-5; CDR3nt: TGTGCCAGCAGTTACGGCGGAGAGACCCAGTACTTC; CDR3aa: CASSYGGETQYF
v_gene: TRBV5-4; abundance: NA; d_gene: TRBD2; j_gene: TRBJ2-3; CDR3nt: TGTGCCAGCAGCTTGACTAGCGGGTTCACAGATACGCAGTATTTT; CDR3aa: CASSLTSGFTDTQYF
v_gene: TRBV15; abundance: NA; d_gene: TRBD2; j_gene: TRBJ2-7; CDR3nt: TGTGCCGCCAGCAGAGGATTGGCTAGCGGGGCATTTGGCTACGAGCAGTACTTC; CDR3aa: CAASRGLASGAFGYEQYF
v_gene: TRBV2; abundance: NA; d_gene: NA; j_gene: TRBJ1-6; CDR3nt: TGTGCCAATCGGGACATCCTACGGGAATCACCCCTCCACTTT; CDR3aa: CANRDILRESPLHF
v_gene: TRBV6-5; abundance: NA; d_gene: NA; j_gene: TRBJ2-7; CDR3nt: TGTGCCAGGGGACGGACAGTCACTAATTCCTACGAGCAGTACTTC; CDR3aa: CARGRTVTNSYEQYF
v_gene: TRBV7-8; abundance: NA; d_gene: NA; j_gene: TRBJ2-6; CDR3nt: TGTGCCAGCAGCTTAAGCCCGACCGGGACACAACTCTCTGGGGCCAACGTCCTGACTTTC; CDR3aa: CASSLSPTGTQLSGANVLTF
v_gene: TRBV9; abundance: NA; d_gene: TRBD1; j_gene: TRBJ1-5; CDR3nt: TGTGCCAGCAGCGTAGGAACAGGGGTTTATCAGCCCCAGCATTTT; CDR3aa: CASSVGTGVYQPQHF
v_gene: TRBV19; abundance: NA; d_gene: TRBD1; j_gene: TRBJ2-2; CDR3nt: TGTGCCAGTAGTATGACAGGGTGGGAGACCGGGGAGCTGTTTTTT; CDR3aa: CASSMTGWETGELFF
v_gene: TRBV14; abundance: NA; d_gene: NA; j_gene: TRBJ2-7; CDR3nt: TGTGCCAGCAGCCAAGGCGGCCTGTTACCCTACGAGCAGTACTTC; CDR3aa: CASSQGGLLPYEQYF
v_gene: TRBV6-1; abundance: NA; d_gene: NA; j_gene: TRBJ1-1; CDR3nt: TGTGTAACGAAGGGGGTTACTGGCACTGAAGCTTTCTTT; CDR3aa: CVTKGVTGTEAFF
v_gene: TRBV18; abundance: NA; d_gene: NA; j_gene: TRBJ2-7; CDR3nt: TGTGCCAGCTCATCCGAGTCCTACGAGCAGTACTTC; CDR3aa: CASSSESYEQYF
v_gene: TRBV11-2; abundance: NA; d_gene: TRBD2; j_gene: TRBJ2-1; CDR3nt: TGTGCCAGCAGCCACCTAGCGGGAGGGTACTACAATGAGCAGTTCTTC; CDR3aa: CASSHLAGGYYNEQFF
v_gene: TRBV27; abundance: NA; d_gene: TRBD1; j_gene: TRBJ1-3; CDR3nt: TGTGCCAGCAGTCCGGGAGGGGGCGCTGGAAACACCATATATTTT; CDR3aa: CASSPGGGAGNTIYF
v_gene: TRBV19; abundance: NA; d_gene: NA; j_gene: TRBJ2-3; CDR3nt: TGTGCCAGTAGTATGGGACTCGTTGTGGCAGATACGCAGTATTTT; CDR3aa: CASSMGLVVADTQYF
v_gene: TRBV27; abundance: NA; d_gene: TRBD2; j_gene: TRBJ2-2; CDR3nt: TGTGCCAGCAGTCCCCAACGACTAGCGGGAGGATACGGGGAGCTGTTTTTT; CDR3aa: CASSPQRLAGGYGELFF
v_gene: TRBV4-1; abundance: medium-sized; d_gene: TRBD1; j_gene: TRBJ1-1; CDR3nt: TGCGCCAGCAGCCAAGTCAGAACGGGACAGCCTAAAGCTTTCTTT; CDR3aa: CASSQVRTGQPKAFF
v_gene: TRBV7-2; abundance: once; d_gene: NA; j_gene: TRBJ2-7; CDR3nt: TGTGCCAGCAGCTCTGGTGGAGGGCGCTACGAGCAGTACTTC; CDR3aa: CASSSGGGRYEQYF
v_gene: TRBV27; abundance: NA; d_gene: NA; j_gene: TRBJ2-7; CDR3nt: TGTGCCAGCAGTTTATCGGAGGGGGGGTACGAGCAGTACTTC; CDR3aa: CASSLSEGGYEQYF
v_gene: TRBV27; abundance: NA; d_gene: TRBD1; j_gene: TRBJ2-7; CDR3nt: TGTGCCAGCAGTTTGGCCGGGACAGGGGACTACGAGCAGTACTTC; CDR3aa: CASSLAGTGDYEQYF
v_gene: TRBV27; abundance: NA; d_gene: NA; j_gene: TRBJ2-3; CDR3nt: TGTGCCAGCAGTTTATCGGCGGGCGATACGCAGTATTTT; CDR3aa: CASSLSAGDTQYF
v_gene: TRBV10-1; abundance: NA; d_gene: NA; j_gene: TRBJ2-7; CDR3nt: TGCGCCAGCAGTCGGGACACGGCATCCTACGAGCAGTACTTC; CDR3aa: CASSRDTASYEQYF
v_gene: TRBV7-9; abundance: NA; d_gene: NA; j_gene: TRBJ1-5; CDR3nt: TGTGCCAGCAGCAGGGGGGGGATCGGCAATCAGCCCCAGCATTTT; CDR3aa: CASSRGGIGNQPQHF
v_gene: TRBV9; abundance: NA; d_gene: NA; j_gene: TRBJ1-2; CDR3nt: TGTGCCAGCAGCGTAGACGGCAGACCAACAGCTAACTATGGCTACACCTTC; CDR3aa: CASSVDGRPTANYGYTF
v_gene: TRBV10-2; abundance: NA; d_gene: TRBD2; j_gene: TRBJ2-3; CDR3nt: TGCGCCAGCAGTGAGTCTTCGGGAGGGCCACAAGATACGCAGTATTTT; CDR3aa: CASSESSGGPQDTQYF
v_gene: TRBV28; abundance: NA; d_gene: TRBD2; j_gene: TRBJ2-1; CDR3nt: TGTGCCAGCAGTTTTACCCTGGGGGAGGGCGGGCTCTTC; CDR3aa: CASSFTLGEGGLF
v_gene: TRBV9; abundance: NA; d_gene: TRBD2; j_gene: TRBJ2-3; CDR3nt: TGTGCCAGCAGCGTTAAACTAGCGGGAGGACGCACAGATACGCAGTATTTT; CDR3aa: CASSVKLAGGRTDTQYF